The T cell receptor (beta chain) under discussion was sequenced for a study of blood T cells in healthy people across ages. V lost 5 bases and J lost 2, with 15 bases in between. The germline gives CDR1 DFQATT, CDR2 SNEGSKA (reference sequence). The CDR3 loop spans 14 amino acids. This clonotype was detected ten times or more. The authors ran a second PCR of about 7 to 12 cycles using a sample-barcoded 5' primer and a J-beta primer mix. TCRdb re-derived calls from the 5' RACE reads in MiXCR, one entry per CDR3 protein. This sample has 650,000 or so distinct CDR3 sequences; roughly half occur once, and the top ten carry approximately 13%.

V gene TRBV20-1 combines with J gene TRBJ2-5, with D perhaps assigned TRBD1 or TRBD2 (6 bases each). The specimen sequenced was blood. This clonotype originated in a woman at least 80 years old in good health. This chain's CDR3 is CSAPPGASQETQYF. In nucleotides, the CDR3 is TGCAGTGCTCCCCCGGGGGCCTCACAAGAGACCCAGTACTTC.